A single sample gave rise to the 11 T cell receptor beta chains below, sequenced in a study of a mutant IDH1 vaccine in newly diagnosed glioma. Indicated time point: baseline, week 1 (first vaccination visit). Treatment of the sample: pre-vaccination baseline after standard-of-care therapy. Method: immunoSEQ multiplex PCR; TCRdb's copy keeps in-frame clones and lacks some. The table records about 88,000 clones, roughly 80% of them present only once. The source was PBMCs, collected from a glioma patient treated with radiotherapy, temozolomide or both. The source is a man aged 35 to 55 with glioma. Some clones in this sample may be carry-over from other donors' samples.

The chain carries TRBV5-1 and TRBJ1-1, with D perhaps TRBD1 (5 bases). Trimming took off 0 bases at V and 1 base at J, with 13 bases between the two ends. The CDR3 has 16 residues. Germline V gene data show CDR1 as SGHRS and CDR2 as YFSETQ. The DNA for the CDR3 is TGCGCCAGCAGCTTGGATCGGTCGGGGGGGAACACTGAAGCTTTCTTT. Its protein is CASSLDRSGGNTEAFF.

This clone turned up a few times. The chain links TRBV27 to TRBJ1-5; D is uncertain. Germline V lookup: CDR1 MNHEY, CDR2 SMNVEV (reference sequence). The germline V and J ends were trimmed by 6 bases and 2 bases, with 14 bases remaining between them. The CDR3 runs to 15 residues. The CDR3 here is CASSPLMLGNQPQHF. CDR3 bases: TGTGCCAGCAGCCCATTGATGTTGGGCAATCAGCCCCAGCATTTT.

The J gene is TRBJ1-4, the V gene TRBV15, with TRBD1 as a possible D gene (6 bases). The CDR3 loop spans 15 amino acids. CDR1 is LNHNV and CDR2 is YYDKDF in the germline V gene (reference sequence). V lost 0 bases and J lost 8, with 13 bases in between. CDR3 nucleotides: TGTGCCACCAGCAGAGATGTAGGGACACCCGAAAAACTGTTTTTT. Translating gives CATSRDVGTPEKLFF.

This chain joins TRBV6-4 and TRBJ2-1; perhaps TRBD1 as D (5 bases). This CDR3 contains 13 residues. The V and J ends lost 2 bases and 4 bases respectively, with 6 bases between them. CDR1 and CDR2 from the germline V gene are MRHNA and SNTAGT. CDR3 protein: CASSDKGYNEQFF. The DNA of the CDR3 is TGTGCCAGCAGTGACAAGGGGTACAATGAGCAGTTCTTC.

This chain connects TRBV5-4 to TRBJ2-2; possible D gene TRBD2, 6 bases. Germline loops: CDR1 SGHNT, CDR2 YYREEE (reference sequence). The CDR3 length is 14 residues. With 6 bases removed from V and 5 bases from J, the gap between germline ends came to 14 bases. This CDR3 is CASTLGEVTGELFF. The CDR3 bases are TGTGCCAGCACCCTCGGGGAGGTGACCGGGGAGCTGTTTTTT.

The chain couples TRBV19 to TRBJ2-3; 7 bases fit TRBD1. Germline trimming cut 5 bases from V and 5 bases from J; bases unmatched to any gene: 10. CDR3 length: 15 residues. The germline CDR1 and CDR2 sequences are LNHDA and SQIVND (reference sequence). DNA for the CDR3: TGTGCCAGTAGTTTGACAGGGAACGGTAAAGATACGCAGTATTTT. Its translation: CASSLTGNGKDTQYF. Full variable domain (missing parts from reference TRBV19 and TRBJ2-3): DGGITQSPKYLFRKEGQNVTLSCEQNLNHDAMYWYRQDPGQGLRLIYYSQIVNDFQKGDIAEGYSVSREKKESFPLTVTSAQKNPTAFYLCASSLTGNGKDTQYFGPGTRLTVL.

CDR3 region: CASSFEQGIPSYEQYF. The CDR3 coding sequence is TGTGCCAGCAGCTTCGAGCAGGGGATACCCTCCTACGAGCAGTACTTC. The chain combines TRBV7-6 with TRBJ2-7, with D perhaps TRBD1 (6 bases). CDR1 and CDR2 from the germline V gene are SGHVS and FNYEAQ. The germline V and J ends were trimmed by 3 bases and 0 bases, with 15 bases remaining between them. The length of the CDR3 is 16 residues.

The chain links TRBV5-6 to TRBJ1-1; D unclear. CDR1 is SGHDT and CDR2 is YYEEEE in the germline V gene. This CDR3 has 12 residues. Trimming took off 2 bases at V and 0 bases at J, with 2 bases between the two ends. The CDR3, as DNA: TGTGCCAGCAGCTTACTGAACACTGAAGCTTTCTTT. It specifies CASSLLNTEAFF.

This clone occurred once. This chain links TRBV6-5 with TRBJ2-3, with D perhaps matching TRBD2 (6 bases). CDR1 and CDR2 from the germline V gene are MNHEY and SVGAGI. V shed 2 bases and J shed 4 bases, with 13 bases lying between them. The CDR3 is made up of 15 amino acids. The CDR3 protein is CASSYSGGLADTQYF. The CDR3 DNA reads as TGTGCCAGCAGTTACAGTGGGGGGTTGGCAGATACGCAGTATTTT.

V usage is TRBV6-5 and J usage is TRBJ2-2, with D possibly being TRBD2 (5 bases). The CDR3 extends over 15 amino acids. CDR1 is MNHEY, CDR2 SVGAGI, per germline. V was trimmed by 8 bases and J by 3 bases, leaving 16 bases between them. DNA for the CDR3: TGTGCCAGCCGGGTCGACTATAGGTACACCGGGGAGCTGTTTTTT. Protein: CASRVDYRYTGELFF.

This sequence joins TRBV5-1 and TRBJ2-7, with D perhaps being TRBD1 or TRBD2 (5 bases each). In germline, CDR1 is SGHRS, CDR2 YFSETQ. V lost 7 bases to trimming and J lost 6 bases, with 17 bases between them. The CDR3 sequence is 13 residues long. This CDR3 reads CASSKANGGEQYF. CDR3 in DNA: TGCGCCAGCTCTAAAGCGAATGGGGGCGAGCAGTACTTC.